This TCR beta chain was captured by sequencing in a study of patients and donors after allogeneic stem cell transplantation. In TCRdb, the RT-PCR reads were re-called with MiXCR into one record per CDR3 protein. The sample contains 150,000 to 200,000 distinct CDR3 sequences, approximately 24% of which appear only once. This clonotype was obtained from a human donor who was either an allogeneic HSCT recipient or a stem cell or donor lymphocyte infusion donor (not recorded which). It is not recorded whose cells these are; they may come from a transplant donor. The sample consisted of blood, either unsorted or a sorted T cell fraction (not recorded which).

For the CDR3, the DNA is TGTGCCAGCTCACCTCCCGGGTCCCGGAACACTGAAGCTTTCTTT. This sequence encodes CASSPPGSRNTEAFF. The chain carries TRBV18 and TRBJ1-1; no clear D gene. This CDR3 contains 15 residues. From germline, CDR1 is KGHSH and CDR2 LQKENI. V was clipped by 3 bases and J by 1 base, with 12 bases between them.